This entry describes one T cell receptor (beta chain). Its antigen remains unknown. Other DNA sequences in the sample encode the same CDR3. The V gene's germline CDR1 is SQVTM and CDR2 ANQGSEA. There are 14 residues in the CDR3. V lost 4 bases and J lost 3; bases outside the gene matches: 7. The data were obtained in a study of shared clonotypes between healthy human individuals. Replicate PCRs run on sorted subsets employed 150 to 250 ng DNA, tens of thousands of T cell genomes. TCRdb keeps only in-frame clones here, not all; method: immunoSEQ multiplex PCR. The data hold more than 900,000 clones, with around 82% observed a single time. General observations from the study: The study found lower generation probabilities in non-shared clonotypes than in those shared by all four donors. On the whole, naive subsets had larger estimated richness than memory subsets had.

Researchers partitioned CD4+ cells into CD45RA+ naive and CD45RA-negative memory subsets. The chain links TRBV29-1 to TRBJ1-1; 8 nucleotides align to TRBD1. The sample taken for sequencing was memory CD4+ T cells from PBMCs. Subset of the sample: CD45RA-negative fraction. The source is a man younger than 30 in good health. Some clones in this sample may be carry-over from other donors' samples. DNA of the CDR3: TGCAGCGTTGGTCAGGGGGCTTTGGACACTGAAGCTTTCTTT. It is translated as CSVGQGALDTEAFF. The full variable domain, with the rest looked up from reference TRBV29-1 and TRBJ1-1, is SAVISQKPSRDICQRGTSLTIQCQVDSQVTMMFWYRQQPGQSLTLIATANQGSEATYESGFVIDKFPISRPNLTFSTLTVSNMSPEDSSIYLCSVGQGALDTEAFFGQGTRLTVV.